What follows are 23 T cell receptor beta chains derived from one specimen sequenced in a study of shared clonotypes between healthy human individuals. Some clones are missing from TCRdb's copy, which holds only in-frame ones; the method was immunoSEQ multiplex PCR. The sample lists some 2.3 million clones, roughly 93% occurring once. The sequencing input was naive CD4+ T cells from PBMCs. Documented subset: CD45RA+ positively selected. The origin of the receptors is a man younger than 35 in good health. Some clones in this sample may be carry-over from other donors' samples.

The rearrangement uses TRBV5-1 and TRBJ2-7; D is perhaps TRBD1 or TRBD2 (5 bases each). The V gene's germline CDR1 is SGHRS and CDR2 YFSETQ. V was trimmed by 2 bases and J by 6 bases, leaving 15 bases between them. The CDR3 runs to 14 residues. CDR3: CASSLNGGLGEQYF. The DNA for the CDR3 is TGCGCCAGCAGCTTAAATGGGGGTCTGGGCGAGCAGTACTTC. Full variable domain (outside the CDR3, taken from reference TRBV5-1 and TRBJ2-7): KAGVTQTPRYLIKTRGQQVTLSCSPISGHRSVSWYQQTPGQGLQFLFEYFSETQRNKGNFPGRFSGRQFSNSRSEMNVSTLELGDSALYLCASSLNGGLGEQYFGPGTRLTVT.

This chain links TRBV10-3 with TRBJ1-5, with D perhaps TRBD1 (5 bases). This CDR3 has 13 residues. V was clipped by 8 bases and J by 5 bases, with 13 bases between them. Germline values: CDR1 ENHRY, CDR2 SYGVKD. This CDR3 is CAIGPGGDQPQHF. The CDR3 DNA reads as TGTGCCATCGGCCCGGGAGGGGATCAGCCCCAGCATTTT.

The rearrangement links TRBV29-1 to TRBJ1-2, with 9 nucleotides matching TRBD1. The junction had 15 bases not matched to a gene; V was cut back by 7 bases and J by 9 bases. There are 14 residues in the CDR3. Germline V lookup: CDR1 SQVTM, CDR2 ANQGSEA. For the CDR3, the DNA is TGCAGCGCCCTCCTGGGACAGGGCCAGCGTCGCTACACCTTC. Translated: CSALLGQGQRRYTF.

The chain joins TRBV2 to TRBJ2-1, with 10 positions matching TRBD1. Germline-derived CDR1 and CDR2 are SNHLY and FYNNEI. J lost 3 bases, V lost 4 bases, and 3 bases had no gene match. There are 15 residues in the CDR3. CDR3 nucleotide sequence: TGTGCCAGCAGTGCCGGGACAGGGGACTACAATGAGCAGTTCTTC. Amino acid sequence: CASSAGTGDYNEQFF.

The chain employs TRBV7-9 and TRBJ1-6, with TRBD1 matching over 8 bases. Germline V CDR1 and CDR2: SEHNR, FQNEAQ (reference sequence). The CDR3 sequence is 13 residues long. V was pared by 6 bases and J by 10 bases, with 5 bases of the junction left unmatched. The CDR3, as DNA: TGTGCCAGCAGTACACAGGGGGGCTCACCCCTCCACTTT. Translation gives CASSTQGGSPLHF.

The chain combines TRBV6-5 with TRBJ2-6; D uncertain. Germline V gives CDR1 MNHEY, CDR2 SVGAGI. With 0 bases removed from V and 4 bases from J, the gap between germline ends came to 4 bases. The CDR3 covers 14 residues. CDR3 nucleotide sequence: TGTGCCAGCAGTTACTCGGGGGGGGCCAACGTCCTGACTTTC. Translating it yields CASSYSGGANVLTF.

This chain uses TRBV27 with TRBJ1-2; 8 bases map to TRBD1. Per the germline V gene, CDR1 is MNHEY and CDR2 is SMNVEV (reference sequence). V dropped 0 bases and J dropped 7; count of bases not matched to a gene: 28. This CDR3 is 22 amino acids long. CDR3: CASSLSVPLRGRVRLRDGGYTF. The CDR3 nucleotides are TGTGCCAGCAGTTTATCAGTCCCACTCAGGGGGCGGGTTAGGTTAAGGGATGGTGGCTACACCTTC.

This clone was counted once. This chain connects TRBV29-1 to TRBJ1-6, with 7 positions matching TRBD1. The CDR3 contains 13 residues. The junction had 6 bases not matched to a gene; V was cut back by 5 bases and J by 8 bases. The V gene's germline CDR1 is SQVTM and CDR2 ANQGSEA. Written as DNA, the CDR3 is TGCAGCGTTCGGGACAGTCGTGATTCACCCCTCCACTTT. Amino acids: CSVRDSRDSPLHF. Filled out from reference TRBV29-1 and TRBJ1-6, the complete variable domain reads SAVISQKPSRDICQRGTSLTIQCQVDSQVTMMFWYRQQPGQSLTLIATANQGSEATYESGFVIDKFPISRPNLTFSTLTVSNMSPEDSSIYLCSVRDSRDSPLHFGNGTRLTVT.

The CDR3 sequence is CASSLRGMVSYQETQYF. The CDR3 DNA reads as TGTGCCAGCAGCTTAAGGGGCATGGTTTCGTACCAAGAGACCCAGTACTTC. The chain uses TRBV11-2 and TRBJ2-5; a possible D gene is TRBD1 (5 bases). The V end lost 2 bases, the J end lost 0 bases, and 16 bases lay between the germline ends. Germline V gene data show CDR1 as SGHAT and CDR2 as FQNNGV. This CDR3 has 17 residues.

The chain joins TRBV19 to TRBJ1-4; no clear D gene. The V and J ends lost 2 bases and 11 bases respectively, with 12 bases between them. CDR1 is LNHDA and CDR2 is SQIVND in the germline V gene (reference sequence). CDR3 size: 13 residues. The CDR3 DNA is TGTGCCAGTAGTATACAGAGGGTTGGCAAACTGTTTTTT. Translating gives CASSIQRVGKLFF.

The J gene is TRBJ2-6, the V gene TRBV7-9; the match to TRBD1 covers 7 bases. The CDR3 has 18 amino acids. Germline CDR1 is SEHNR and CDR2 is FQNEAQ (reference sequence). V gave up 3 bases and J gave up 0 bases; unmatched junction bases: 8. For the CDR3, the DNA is TGTGCCAGCAGCTTCCGACAGGGTCACCACTCTGGGGCCAACGTCCTGACTTTC. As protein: CASSFRQGHHSGANVLTF.

The CDR3 loop is CASSLDGGAYGYTF. In nucleotides, the CDR3 is TGCGCCAGCAGCTTGGATGGGGGCGCCTATGGCTACACCTTC. This rearrangement joins TRBV5-1 to TRBJ1-2; tentative D call: TRBD1 (6 bases). CDR3 length: 14 amino acids. The germline V gene has CDR1 SGHRS and CDR2 YFSETQ. Trimming removed 0 bases at V and 4 bases at J, with 10 bases between.

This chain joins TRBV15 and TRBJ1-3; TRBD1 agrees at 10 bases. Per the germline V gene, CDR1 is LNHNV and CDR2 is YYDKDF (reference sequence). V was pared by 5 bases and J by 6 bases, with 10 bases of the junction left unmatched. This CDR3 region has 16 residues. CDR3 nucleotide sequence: TGTGCCACCAGCCGCCAGAGGGGACAGGGGAAAAACACCATATATTTT. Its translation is CATSRQRGQGKNTIYF.

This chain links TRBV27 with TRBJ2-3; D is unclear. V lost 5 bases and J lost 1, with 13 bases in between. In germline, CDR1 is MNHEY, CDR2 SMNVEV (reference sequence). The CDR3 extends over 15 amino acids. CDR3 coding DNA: TGTGCCAGCAGTATTTCGTCGGAACGCACAGATACGCAGTATTTT. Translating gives CASSISSERTDTQYF.

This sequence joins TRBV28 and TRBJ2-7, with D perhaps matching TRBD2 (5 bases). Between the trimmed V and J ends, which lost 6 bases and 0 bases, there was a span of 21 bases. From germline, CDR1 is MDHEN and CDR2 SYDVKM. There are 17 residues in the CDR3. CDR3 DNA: TGTGCCAGCAGGGGAGCGCCCCAGGTTCCTTTCTCCTACGAGCAGTACTTC. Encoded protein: CASRGAPQVPFSYEQYF.

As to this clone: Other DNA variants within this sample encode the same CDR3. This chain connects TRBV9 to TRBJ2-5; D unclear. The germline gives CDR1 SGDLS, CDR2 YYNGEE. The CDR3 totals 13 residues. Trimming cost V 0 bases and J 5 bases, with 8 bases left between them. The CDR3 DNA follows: TGTGCCAGCAGCGTAGGTTTAGGGGAGACCCAGTACTTC. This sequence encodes CASSVGLGETQYF.

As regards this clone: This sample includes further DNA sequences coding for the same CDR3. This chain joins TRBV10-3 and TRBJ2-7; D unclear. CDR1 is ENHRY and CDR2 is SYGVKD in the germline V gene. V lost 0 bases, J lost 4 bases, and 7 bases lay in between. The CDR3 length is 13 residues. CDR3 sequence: CAISESTAYEQYF. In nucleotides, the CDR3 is TGTGCCATCAGTGAGTCGACGGCATACGAGCAGTACTTC.

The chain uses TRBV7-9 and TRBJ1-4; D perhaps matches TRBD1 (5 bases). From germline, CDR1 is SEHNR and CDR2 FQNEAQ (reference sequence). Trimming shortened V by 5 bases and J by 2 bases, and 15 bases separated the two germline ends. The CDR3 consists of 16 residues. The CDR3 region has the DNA TGTGCCAGCAGCATCTCCCGGGGCACGACTAATGAAAAACTGTTTTTT. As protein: CASSISRGTTNEKLFF.

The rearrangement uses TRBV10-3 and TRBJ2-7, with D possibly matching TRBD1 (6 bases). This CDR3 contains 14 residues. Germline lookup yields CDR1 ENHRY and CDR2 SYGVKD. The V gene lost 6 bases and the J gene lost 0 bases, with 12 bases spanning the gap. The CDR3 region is CAIRSGQTSYEQYF. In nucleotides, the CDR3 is TGTGCCATCAGATCTGGACAGACCTCCTACGAGCAGTACTTC.

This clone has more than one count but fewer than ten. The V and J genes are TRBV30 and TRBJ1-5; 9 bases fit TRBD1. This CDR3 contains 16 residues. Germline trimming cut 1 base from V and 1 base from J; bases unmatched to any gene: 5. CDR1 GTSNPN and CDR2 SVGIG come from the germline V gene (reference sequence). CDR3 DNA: TGTGCCTGGAGTGCCCTGGGACAGGGAAGCAATCAGCCCCAGCATTTT. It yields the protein CAWSALGQGSNQPQHF.

The CDR3 bases are TGCGCCAGCAGTCTCAATAATAGGACTCATGTGCAGTACTTC. Protein sequence: CASSLNNRTHVQYF. V gene TRBV23-1 combines with J gene TRBJ2-7; weak D call: TRBD2 (5 bases). Being an ORF, TRBV23-1 has a function that is uncertain. The CDR3 length is 14 residues. V lost 4 bases, J lost 9 bases, and 19 bases lay in between.

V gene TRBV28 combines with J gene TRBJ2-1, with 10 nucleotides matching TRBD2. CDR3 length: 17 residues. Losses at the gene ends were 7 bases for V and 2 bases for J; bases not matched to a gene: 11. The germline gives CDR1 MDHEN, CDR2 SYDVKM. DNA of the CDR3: TGTGCCAGCACACCTGAGTCGGGACTAGCGACCTACAATGAGCAGTTCTTC. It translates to CASTPESGLATYNEQFF. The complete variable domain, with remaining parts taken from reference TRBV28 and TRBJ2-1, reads DVKVTQSSRYLVKRTGEKVFLECVQDMDHENMFWYRQDPGLGLRLIYFSYDVKMKEKGDIPEGYSVSREKKERFSLILESASTNQTSMYLCASTPESGLATYNEQFFGPGTRLTVL.

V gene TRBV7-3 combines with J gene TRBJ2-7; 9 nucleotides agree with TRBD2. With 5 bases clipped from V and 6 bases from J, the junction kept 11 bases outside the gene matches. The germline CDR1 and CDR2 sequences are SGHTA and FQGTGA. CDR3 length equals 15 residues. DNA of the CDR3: TGTGCCAGCAGCCAAACCGGGACTAGCTTTGCCGAGCAGTACTTC. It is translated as CASSQTGTSFAEQYF.